This is a list of T cell receptor beta chains from one sample in a study of blood T cell repertoires in COVID-19. TCRdb's copy holds only in-frame clones and misses some; the assay was immunoSEQ multiplex PCR. The sample contains about 230,000 clones, about 85% of which appear only once. Material for sequencing was peripheral blood. Every receptor here comes from a woman between 18 and 29 years old who had recovered from COVID-19. CDR3s include the opening cysteine and the closing phenylalanine or tryptophan. Each record gives: CDR3 protein, CDR3 DNA, clone size, D gene, V gene, J gene. D genes are given only for firm matches. Not all rows give a size; the values are once, few, many and, for expanded clones, a class.

CDR3: CASSSQDRGHTEAFF
DNA: TGTGCCAGCAGCTCACAGGACAGGGGGCATACTGAAGCTTTCTTT
size: .
D: TRBD1
V: TRBV7-8
J: TRBJ1-1

CDR3: CASSLESRTGRLGGYTF
DNA: TGTGCCAGCAGCTTGGAATCCCGGACAGGCCGCTTGGGGGGCTACACCTTC
size: .
D: TRBD1
V: TRBV5-5
J: TRBJ1-2

CDR3: CASSQQTHQPQHF
DNA: TGTGCCAGCAGCCAGCAGACTCATCAGCCCCAGCATTTT
size: few
D: .
V: TRBV12-3/TRBV12-4
J: TRBJ1-5

CDR3: CASSQDSTGLKETQYF
DNA: TGTGCCAGCAGCCAAGATTCGACAGGCCTAAAAGAGACCCAGTACTTC
size: .
D: .
V: TRBV4-2
J: TRBJ2-5

CDR3: CASSHARDRVDETQYF
DNA: TGTGCCAGCAGCCATGCAAGGGACAGGGTGGATGAGACCCAGTACTTC
size: .
D: TRBD1
V: TRBV3-1/TRBV3-2
J: TRBJ2-5

CDR3: CAWSVTLDRAAFF
DNA: TGTGCCTGGAGTGTTACCTTGGACAGAGCCGCTTTCTTT
size: once
D: .
V: TRBV30
J: TRBJ1-1

CDR3: CASLMVGSLVEQYF
DNA: TGTGCCAGCCTTATGGTCGGGAGTTTGGTCGAGCAGTACTTC
size: .
D: .
V: TRBV2
J: TRBJ2-7

CDR3: CASSHNGASSSYEQYF
DNA: TGTGCCAGTAGTCACAATGGGGCTTCGAGCTCCTACGAGCAGTACTTC
size: .
D: .
V: TRBV19
J: TRBJ2-7

CDR3: CASSPGLAGGVGTDTQYF
DNA: TGTGCCAGCAGCCCGGGACTAGCGGGAGGGGTCGGCACAGATACGCAGTATTTT
size: .
D: TRBD2
V: TRBV7-3
J: TRBJ2-3

CDR3: CASRVAGSGDTQYF
DNA: TGTGCCAGCAGGGTAGCGGGATCTGGAGATACGCAGTATTTT
size: .
D: TRBD2
V: TRBV5-4
J: TRBJ2-3

CDR3: CASSFPETSSADTQYF
DNA: TGTGCCAGCAGCTTCCCTGAGACTAGTTCAGCAGATACGCAGTATTTT
size: .
D: .
V: TRBV5-6
J: TRBJ2-3

CDR3: CASSYGLAYEQYF
DNA: TGTGCCAGCAGTTATGGACTAGCTTACGAGCAGTACTTC
size: .
D: TRBD2
V: TRBV6-2/TRBV6-3
J: TRBJ2-7

CDR3: CASSSQTYEQYF
DNA: TGTGCCAGCAGCTCACAGACCTACGAGCAGTACTTC
size: .
D: .
V: TRBV7-9
J: TRBJ2-7

CDR3: CASSIDDRGPPQYF
DNA: TGTGCCAGTAGTATAGATGATAGGGGCCCCCCACAGTACTTC
size: once
D: .
V: TRBV19
J: TRBJ2-5

CDR3: CASSIIAYYGGYTF
DNA: TGTGCCAGTAGTATTATCGCTTACTACGGTGGCTACACCTTC
size: .
D: .
V: TRBV19
J: TRBJ1-2

CDR3: CATSDKGAGNQPQHF
DNA: TGTGCCACCAGTGACAAGGGGGCAGGGAATCAGCCCCAGCATTTT
size: once
D: TRBD1
V: TRBV24-1
J: TRBJ1-5

CDR3: CASSLWDRDTDTQYF
DNA: TGTGCCAGCAGCTTATGGGACAGGGACACAGATACGCAGTATTTT
size: .
D: TRBD1
V: TRBV7-3
J: TRBJ2-3

CDR3: CASSPLNRDESSYNEQFF
DNA: TGTGCCAGCAGTCCCCTCAACAGGGACGAAAGCTCCTACAATGAGCAGTTCTTC
size: .
D: .
V: TRBV27
J: TRBJ2-1

CDR3: CASSLGAYNEQFF
DNA: TGTGCCAGCAGCTTAGGGGCTTACAATGAGCAGTTCTTC
size: .
D: .
V: TRBV13
J: TRBJ2-1

CDR3: CASSVPQGRNSPLHF
DNA: TGTGCCAGCAGTGTCCCACAGGGGCGAAATTCACCCCTCCACTTT
size: few
D: TRBD1
V: TRBV2
J: TRBJ1-6

CDR3: CASSSGQGSTGTF
DNA: TGTGCCAGCAGCTCCGGACAGGGTAGTACGGGCACCTTC
size: .
D: TRBD1
V: TRBV12-3/TRBV12-4
J: TRBJ1-2

CDR3: CASRATGGYGYTF
DNA: TGTGCCAGCAGAGCGACAGGGGGGTATGGCTACACCTTC
size: .
D: TRBD1
V: TRBV6-5
J: TRBJ1-2

CDR3: CAWSTRPGHPPYGYTF
DNA: TGTGCCTGGAGTACCCGTCCGGGACACCCACCATATGGCTACACCTTC
size: .
D: .
V: TRBV30
J: TRBJ1-2

CDR3: CASSQGFDQPQHF
DNA: TGTGCCAGCAGCCAGGGATTCGATCAGCCCCAGCATTTT
size: .
D: .
V: TRBV6-5
J: TRBJ1-5

CDR3: CASRQGATGYTF
DNA: TGTGCCAGCAGACAGGGGGCGACTGGCTACACCTTC
size: .
D: TRBD1
V: TRBV28
J: TRBJ1-2

CDR3: CASSYEGLALRPDTQYF
DNA: TGTGCCAGCAGTTACGAAGGTCTAGCGCTCCGCCCAGATACGCAGTATTTT
size: .
D: .
V: TRBV6-2/TRBV6-3
J: TRBJ2-3

CDR3: CAWSVPGQGTAYEQYF
DNA: TGTGCCTGGAGTGTACCAGGTCAGGGGACGGCCTACGAGCAGTACTTC
size: few
D: .
V: TRBV30
J: TRBJ2-7

CDR3: CASIQGAEAFF
DNA: TGTGCCAGCATCCAGGGTGCTGAAGCTTTCTTT
size: .
D: .
V: TRBV6-5
J: TRBJ1-1

CDR3: CASSRTRLAGSEGTDTQYF
DNA: TGCGCCAGCAGCCGGACGAGACTAGCGGGCTCGGAGGGTACAGATACGCAGTATTTT
size: .
D: TRBD2
V: TRBV4-1
J: TRBJ2-3

CDR3: CAWSRGGISPQHF
DNA: TGTGCCTGGAGTCGGGGGGGCATTTCGCCCCAGCATTTT
size: once
D: .
V: TRBV30
J: TRBJ1-5

CDR3: CASSLSGLAGGNEQFF
DNA: TGTGCCAGCAGTTTATCGGGACTAGCGGGAGGCAATGAGCAGTTCTTC
size: .
D: TRBD2
V: TRBV6-5
J: TRBJ2-1

CDR3: CASSAGQAFYEQYF
DNA: TGTGCCAGCAGCGCGGGACAGGCCTTCTACGAGCAGTACTTC
size: few
D: TRBD1
V: TRBV9
J: TRBJ2-7

CDR3: CASSLAGGWDTEAFF
DNA: TGTGCCAGCAGCTTGGCCGGGGGTTGGGACACTGAAGCTTTCTTT
size: .
D: .
V: TRBV5-4
J: TRBJ1-1

CDR3: CASSVVLVYEQYF
DNA: TGTGCCAGCAGCGTAGTGCTAGTCTACGAGCAGTACTTC
size: .
D: .
V: TRBV9
J: TRBJ2-7

CDR3: CASSFRRTIETQYF
DNA: TGTGCCAGCAGCTTCCGTCGTACTATAGAGACCCAGTACTTC
size: .
D: .
V: TRBV5-6
J: TRBJ2-5

CDR3: CASSPGTSGNEQFF
DNA: TGTGCCAGCAGCCCCGGGACTAGCGGCAATGAGCAGTTCTTC
size: .
D: TRBD2
V: TRBV9
J: TRBJ2-1

CDR3: CASSIQGEIYEQYF
DNA: TGTGCCAGTAGTATACAGGGGGAGATCTACGAGCAGTACTTC
size: few
D: TRBD1
V: TRBV19
J: TRBJ2-7

CDR3: CASSLANRRPDNEQFF
DNA: TGTGCCAGCAGCTTAGCTAACCGGAGGCCGGACAATGAGCAGTTCTTC
size: .
D: .
V: TRBV11-2
J: TRBJ2-1

CDR3: CASSRETAIGELFF
DNA: TGTGCCAGCAGCCGAGAAACAGCAATCGGGGAGCTGTTTTTT
size: .
D: .
V: TRBV6-6
J: TRBJ2-2

CDR3: CASSVSGSSYNEQFF
DNA: TGTGCCAGCAGCGTAAGTGGGAGCTCCTACAATGAGCAGTTCTTC
size: once
D: .
V: TRBV9
J: TRBJ2-1

CDR3: CASKTSRDNTEAFF
DNA: TGCGCCAGCAAAACTTCCCGCGATAACACTGAAGCTTTCTTT
size: .
D: .
V: TRBV10-1
J: TRBJ1-1

CDR3: CASSSGTSGRNEQFF
DNA: TGTGCCAGCAGCTCCGGGACTAGCGGGAGAAATGAGCAGTTCTTC
size: .
D: TRBD2
V: TRBV27
J: TRBJ2-1